One and the same sample provided the 25 T cell receptor beta chains below, sequenced in a study of shared clonotypes between healthy human individuals. Profiling relied on immunoSEQ multiplex PCR, and the TCRdb table lists in-frame clones only, not all of them. The data hold some 1 million clones, with roughly 80% observed a single time. Sequenced sample: memory CD4+ T cells sorted from blood. Subset: CD45RA-negative fraction. Receptors originate from a man between 18 and 29 years old in good health.

CDR3 bases: TGTGCCAGCAGCCCGGGGGGGGCTAGCGGGAGGAACGAGCAGTACTTC. Translating it yields CASSPGGASGRNEQYF. The chain recombines TRBV7-2 with TRBJ2-7; 11 positions agree with TRBD2. V shed 5 bases and J 5 bases; nucleotides not matched to a gene: 11. There are 16 residues in the CDR3. Germline CDR1 reads SGHTA; CDR2 reads FQGNSA.

Worth noting for this clone: Within the sample, other DNA sequences also encode this same CDR3. The J gene is TRBJ2-5, the V gene TRBV7-2; TRBD1 aligns across 7 bases. Looked up from germline, CDR1 is SGHTA and CDR2 is FQGNSA. V lost 3 bases and J lost 3; bases outside the gene matches: 7. This CDR3 is built from 15 residues. Here the CDR3 DNA reads TGTGCCAGCAGCTTTACAGGGGTTAGAGAAGAGACCCAGTACTTC. It is translated as CASSFTGVREETQYF.

The chain is built from TRBV5-4 and TRBJ2-5; no reliable D call. The CDR3 contains 13 residues. The V end lost 1 base, the J end lost 3 bases, and 7 bases lay between the germline ends. Germline values: CDR1 SGHNT, CDR2 YYREEE (reference sequence). CDR3 region: CASSLNGKETQYF. The CDR3 DNA follows: TGTGCCAGCAGCTTGAACGGAAAAGAGACCCAGTACTTC.

The V call is TRBV19, the J call TRBJ2-1; D remains ambiguous. Germline V lookup: CDR1 LNHDA, CDR2 SQIVND (reference sequence). CDR3 length: 12 residues. The V and J ends lost 9 bases and 4 bases respectively, with 10 bases between them. The DNA of the CDR3 is TGTGCCAGCTCTAGTTATTACAATGAGCAGTTCTTC. Residues: CASSSYYNEQFF.

The chain employs TRBV4-1 and TRBJ1-5, with a possible D match to TRBD1 (6 bases). Germline loops: CDR1 MGHRA, CDR2 YSYEKL. The CDR3 is made up of 17 amino acids. Trimming stripped 0 bases from V and 5 bases from J, with 17 bases between. CDR3 loop: CASSQDSGAEGYQPQHF. The DNA for the CDR3 is TGCGCCAGCAGCCAAGATTCAGGGGCGGAGGGCTATCAGCCCCAGCATTTT.

This chain joins TRBV2 and TRBJ2-5; D gene ambiguous. This CDR3 spans 12 amino acids. The germline CDR1 and CDR2 sequences are SNHLY and FYNNEI. V lost 4 bases, J lost 3 bases, and 6 bases lay in between. CDR3 bases: TGTGCCAGCAGTGTGTTTGAAGAGACCCAGTACTTC. This translates into CASSVFEETQYF.

The chain uses TRBV29-1 and TRBJ1-2, with 7 bases fitting TRBD1. From germline, CDR1 is SQVTM and CDR2 ANQGSEA. The CDR3 has 13 amino acids. V lost 4 bases, J lost 8 bases, and 10 bases stayed unmatched. CDR3 DNA sequence: TGCAGCGTTGGACAGGGAGAAGGGGACGGCTACACCTTC. Translation gives CSVGQGEGDGYTF.

V usage is TRBV7-2 and J usage is TRBJ1-2, with D unresolved. CDR1 is SGHTA, CDR2 FQGNSA, per germline. Between the trimmed V and J ends, which lost 1 base and 0 bases, there was a span of 3 bases. The CDR3 has 13 amino acids. In DNA form, the CDR3 reads TGTGCCAGCAGCTTAGAAGCTAACTATGGCTACACCTTC. This encodes CASSLEANYGYTF.

J is TRBJ2-3 and V is TRBV2; 10 nucleotides agree with TRBD1. The CDR3 runs to 13 residues. V shed 10 bases and J 3 bases; nucleotides not matched to a gene: 4. Looked up from germline, CDR1 is SNHLY and CDR2 is FYNNEI. This CDR3 is CANGTGETDTQYF. For the CDR3, the DNA is TGTGCCAACGGGACAGGGGAAACAGATACGCAGTATTTT.

Only one count was recorded for this clone. This chain connects TRBV30 to TRBJ2-4; the D is unclear. From germline, CDR1 is GTSNPN and CDR2 SVGIG (reference sequence). The CDR3 is made up of 15 amino acids. Trimming cost V 0 bases and J 0 bases, with 9 bases left between them. DNA for the CDR3: TGTGCCTGGAGTGTAGGGTCACTAGCCAAAAACATTCAGTACTTC. Translation gives CAWSVGSLAKNIQYF.

The chain has TRBV7-2 and TRBJ2-7, with 16 bases lining up with TRBD2. This CDR3 spans 16 amino acids. The V and J ends lost 5 bases and 7 bases, in that order; junction bases with no gene match: 8. Looked up from germline, CDR1 is SGHTA and CDR2 is FQGNSA. CDR3 residues: CASSHGTSGRGREQYF. CDR3 in DNA: TGTGCCAGCAGCCACGGGACTAGCGGGAGGGGTCGGGAGCAGTACTTC.

Note on this clone: The same CDR3 also results from other DNA sequences found in this sample. This rearrangement joins TRBV5-6 to TRBJ2-3, with no clear D. Looked up from germline, CDR1 is SGHDT and CDR2 is YYEEEE. The V gene lost 0 bases and the J gene lost 3 bases, with 8 bases spanning the gap. The CDR3 is made up of 14 amino acids. CDR3: CASSLVSGTDTQYF. As DNA, the CDR3 is TGTGCCAGCAGCTTGGTATCCGGGACAGATACGCAGTATTTT.

This clone appeared once. The CDR3 reads CASSELRETQYF. In DNA, the CDR3 is TGTGCCAGCAGTGAGCTCCGGGAGACCCAGTACTTC. The chain joins TRBV28 to TRBJ2-5; D is undetermined. CDR1 and CDR2 from the germline V gene are MDHEN and SYDVKM. The CDR3 consists of 12 residues. The ends were cut back, 5 bases at V and 5 bases at J, with 9 bases in the middle.

The chain employs TRBV30 and TRBJ2-7; TRBD2 aligns across 7 bases. V shed 5 bases and J 2 bases; nucleotides not matched to a gene: 6. CDR3 size: 13 residues. CDR1 GTSNPN and CDR2 SVGIG come from the germline V gene (reference sequence). DNA of the CDR3: TGTGCCTGGGGTGCGGGAGTCCCCTACGAGCAGTACTTC. Translating it yields CAWGAGVPYEQYF.

The table lists this clone with a few counts. The V and J genes are TRBV28 and TRBJ2-3; TRBD1 aligns across 11 bases. The length of the CDR3 is 15 residues. CDR1 and CDR2 from the germline V gene are MDHEN and SYDVKM. V was pared by 4 bases and J by 5 bases, with 5 bases of the junction left unmatched. In nucleotides, the CDR3 is TGTGCCAGCAGTTCACAGGGACAGGGGGTAGATACGCAGTATTTT. This gives the protein CASSSQGQGVDTQYF.

This clone was seen a single time. This chain uses TRBV29-1 with TRBJ2-7, with TRBD2 identical over 7 bases. V shed 4 bases and J 2 bases; nucleotides not matched to a gene: 11. This CDR3 region has 15 residues. Germline V gives CDR1 SQVTM, CDR2 ANQGSEA. Here the CDR3 reads CSVGSSGRPPYEQYF. The CDR3, as DNA: TGCAGCGTTGGGTCTAGCGGTCGACCCCCCTACGAGCAGTACTTC.

This chain joins TRBV5-1 and TRBJ1-1; D uncertain. Germline CDR1 reads SGHRS; CDR2 reads YFSETQ. CDR3 size: 15 residues. The V end was cut by 0 bases, the J end by 0 bases, with 9 bases between. This CDR3 is CASSLGSAMNTEAFF. The CDR3, as DNA: TGCGCCAGCAGCTTGGGTTCGGCCATGAACACTGAAGCTTTCTTT.

The chain joins TRBV6-5 to TRBJ2-5, with a weak D call TRBD2 (5 bases). CDR3 length equals 13 residues. Trimming removed 6 bases from V and 7 bases from J, with 15 bases in between. CDR1 is MNHEY and CDR2 is SVGAGI in the germline V gene. The CDR3 nucleotides read TGTGCCAGCAGCACCGACGGGGTTGGGACCCAGTACTTC. Its protein is CASSTDGVGTQYF.

The rearrangement joins TRBV7-8 to TRBJ2-7; 12 nucleotides line up with TRBD2. The CDR3 contains 16 residues. Germline V gives CDR1 SGHVS, CDR2 FQNEAQ. J gave up 3 bases and V 5 bases, and 8 bases lay outside the gene matches. CDR3 DNA: TGTGCCAGCAGCCCTACCCAGACTAGCGGGAGCTACGAGCAGTACTTC. Translation: CASSPTQTSGSYEQYF.

The V gene is TRBV6-5, the J gene TRBJ1-6; D possibly corresponds to TRBD1 (6 bases). Germline CDR1 MNHEY, CDR2 SVGAGI. Deletions cut 2 bases from V and 6 bases from J, with 8 bases between. The CDR3 consists of 14 residues. The CDR3 sequence is CASSYPQGNSPLHF. CDR3 DNA: TGTGCCAGCAGTTACCCACAGGGTAATTCACCCCTCCACTTT.

V is TRBV18 and J is TRBJ1-3; TRBD1 matches at 8 bases. The junction had 10 bases not matched to a gene; V was cut back by 8 bases and J by 4 bases. Germline CDR1 KGHSH, CDR2 LQKENI. This CDR3 spans 15 amino acids. This CDR3 is CASAAQGAKGNTIYF. The CDR3 coding sequence is TGTGCCAGCGCGGCGCAGGGGGCTAAAGGAAACACCATATATTTT.

The V call is TRBV2, the J call TRBJ2-3; TRBD2 matches 15 bases. CDR1 is SNHLY and CDR2 is FYNNEI in the germline V gene. The CDR3 has 17 amino acids. After removal of 6 bases from V and 2 bases from J, the junction contained 6 bases not matched to a gene. The CDR3 DNA follows: TGTGCCAGCAGGGGGACTAGCGGGAGGAAGTACACAGATACGCAGTATTTT. It yields the protein CASRGTSGRKYTDTQYF.

This clone was seen a handful of times. The CDR3 region is CASSQTGANNQPQHF. CDR3 sequence (DNA): TGCGCCAGCAGTCAGACAGGGGCTAACAATCAGCCCCAGCATTTT. The V and J genes are TRBV4-1 and TRBJ1-5; 8 nucleotides align to TRBD1. The CDR3 length is 15 residues. In germline, CDR1 is MGHRA, CDR2 YSYEKL. V lost 6 bases, J lost 3 bases, and 7 bases stayed unmatched.

The J gene is TRBJ2-7, the V gene TRBV6-6; TRBD1 aligns across 9 bases. V was pared by 4 bases and J by 3 bases, with 10 bases of the junction left unmatched. CDR3 length: 16 residues. Germline V gene lookup returns CDR1 MNHNY and CDR2 SVGAGI (reference sequence). The CDR3 loop reads CASSSSDRGFNYEQYF. The CDR3 DNA reads TGTGCCAGCAGTTCCTCGGACAGGGGATTTAACTACGAGCAGTACTTC.

V gene TRBV30 combines with J gene TRBJ1-6; tentative D call: TRBD1 (6 bases). Germline CDR1 reads GTSNPN; CDR2 reads SVGIG (reference sequence). Trimming took off 3 bases at V and 14 bases at J, with 11 bases between the two ends. There are 11 residues in the CDR3. The CDR3 bases are TGTGCCTGGAGAGCGAAGGGGGCCCTCCACTTT. Encoded protein: CAWRAKGALHF.